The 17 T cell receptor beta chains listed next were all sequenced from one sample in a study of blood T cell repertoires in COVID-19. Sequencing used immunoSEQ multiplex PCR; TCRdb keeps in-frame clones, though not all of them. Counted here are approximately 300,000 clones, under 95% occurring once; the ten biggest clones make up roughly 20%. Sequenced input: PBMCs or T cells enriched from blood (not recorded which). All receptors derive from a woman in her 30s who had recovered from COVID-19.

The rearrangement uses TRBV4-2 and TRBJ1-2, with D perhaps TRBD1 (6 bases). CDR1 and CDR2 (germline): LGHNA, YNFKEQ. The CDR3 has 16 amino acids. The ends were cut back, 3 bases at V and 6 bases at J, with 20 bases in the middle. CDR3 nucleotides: TGTGCCAGCAGCCAGAAGTCAGGGGTTAGGGTCGATGGCTACACCTTC. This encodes CASSQKSGVRVDGYTF.

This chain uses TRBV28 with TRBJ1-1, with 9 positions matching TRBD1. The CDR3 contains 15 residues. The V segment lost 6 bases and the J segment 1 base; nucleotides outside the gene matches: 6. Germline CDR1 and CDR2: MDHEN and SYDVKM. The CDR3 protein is CASRYTGGRNTEAFF. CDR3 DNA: TGTGCCAGCAGGTATACAGGGGGCAGGAACACTGAAGCTTTCTTT.

The CDR3 spells CASTGGGAYEQYF. CDR3 in DNA: TGTGCCAGCACTGGCGGGGGGGCCTACGAGCAGTACTTC. The chain employs TRBV5-4 and TRBJ2-7; 9 bases agree with TRBD2. The CDR3 sequence is 13 residues long. Trimming removed 6 bases from V and 2 bases from J; junction bases left unmatched: 3. Per germline, CDR1 SGHNT and CDR2 YYREEE (reference sequence).

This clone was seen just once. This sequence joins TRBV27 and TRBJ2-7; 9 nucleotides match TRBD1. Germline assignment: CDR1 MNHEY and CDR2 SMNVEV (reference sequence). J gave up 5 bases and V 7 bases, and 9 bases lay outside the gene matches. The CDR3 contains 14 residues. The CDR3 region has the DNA TGTGCCAGCAAGAAGTGGGACAGGGATAACGAGCAGTACTTC. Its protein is CASKKWDRDNEQYF.

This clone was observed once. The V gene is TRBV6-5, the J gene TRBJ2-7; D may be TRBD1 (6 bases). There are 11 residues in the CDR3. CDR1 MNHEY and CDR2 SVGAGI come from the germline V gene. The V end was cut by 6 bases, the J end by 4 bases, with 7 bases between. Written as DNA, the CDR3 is TGTGCCAGCAGGAGGGGGTACGAGCAGTACTTC. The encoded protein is CASRRGYEQYF.

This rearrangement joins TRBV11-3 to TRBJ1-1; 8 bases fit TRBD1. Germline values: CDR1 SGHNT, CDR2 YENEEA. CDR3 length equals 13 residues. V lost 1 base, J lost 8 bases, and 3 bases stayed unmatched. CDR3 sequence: CASSLAPGGEAFF. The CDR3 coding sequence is TGTGCCAGCAGCTTAGCCCCAGGGGGCGAAGCTTTCTTT.

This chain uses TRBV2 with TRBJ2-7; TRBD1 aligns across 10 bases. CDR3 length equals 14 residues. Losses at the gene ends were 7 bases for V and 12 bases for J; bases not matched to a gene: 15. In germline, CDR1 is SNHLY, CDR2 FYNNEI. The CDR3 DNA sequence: TGTGCCAGCACGGGGGGACAGGGGCAGTTTGGGTGGTACTTC. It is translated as CASTGGQGQFGWYF.

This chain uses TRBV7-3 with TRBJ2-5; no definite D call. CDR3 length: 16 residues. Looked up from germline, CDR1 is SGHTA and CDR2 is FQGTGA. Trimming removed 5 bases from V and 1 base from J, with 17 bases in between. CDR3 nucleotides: TGTGCCAGCAGCCCAACCTGGTCCAGTGTCCAAGAGACCCAGTACTTC. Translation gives CASSPTWSSVQETQYF.

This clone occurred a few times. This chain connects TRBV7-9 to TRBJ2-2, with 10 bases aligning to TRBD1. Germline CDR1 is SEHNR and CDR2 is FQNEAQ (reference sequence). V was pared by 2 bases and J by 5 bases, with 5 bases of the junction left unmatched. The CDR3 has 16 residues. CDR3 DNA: TGTGCCAGCAGCTTAAGGGACAGGGGAGGAACCGGGGAGCTGTTTTTT. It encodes CASSLRDRGGTGELFF.

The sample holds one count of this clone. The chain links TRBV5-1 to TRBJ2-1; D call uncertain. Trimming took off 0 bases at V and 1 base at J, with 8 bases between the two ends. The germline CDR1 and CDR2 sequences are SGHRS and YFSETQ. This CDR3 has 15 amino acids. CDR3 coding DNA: TGCGCCAGCAGCTTGGATTCCGGGTCCTACAATGAGCAGTTCTTC. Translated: CASSLDSGSYNEQFF.

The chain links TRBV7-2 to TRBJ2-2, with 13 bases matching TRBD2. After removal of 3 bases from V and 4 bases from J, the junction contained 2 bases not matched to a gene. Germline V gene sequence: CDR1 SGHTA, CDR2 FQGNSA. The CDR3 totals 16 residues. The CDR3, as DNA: TGTGCCAGCAGCTTGGGACTAGCGGGGAGCACCGGGGAGCTGTTTTTT. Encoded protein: CASSLGLAGSTGELFF.

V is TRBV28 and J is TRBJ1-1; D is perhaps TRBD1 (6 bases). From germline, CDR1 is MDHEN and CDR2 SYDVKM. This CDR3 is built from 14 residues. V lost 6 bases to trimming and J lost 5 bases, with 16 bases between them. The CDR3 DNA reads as TGTGCCAGCAGCCCCGACAGGAAAGCGACTGAAGCTTTCTTT. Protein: CASSPDRKATEAFF.

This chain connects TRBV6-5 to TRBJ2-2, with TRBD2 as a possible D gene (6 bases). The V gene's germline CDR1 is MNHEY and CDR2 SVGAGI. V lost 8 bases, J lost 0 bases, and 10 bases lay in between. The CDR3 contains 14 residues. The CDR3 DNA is TGTGCCAGCCAGCGCGGGACGAACACCGGGGAGCTGTTTTTT. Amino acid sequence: CASQRGTNTGELFF.

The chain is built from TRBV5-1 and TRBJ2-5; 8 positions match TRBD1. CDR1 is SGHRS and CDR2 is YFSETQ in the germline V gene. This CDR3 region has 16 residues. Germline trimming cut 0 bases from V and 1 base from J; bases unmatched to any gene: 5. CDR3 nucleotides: TGCGCCAGCAGCTTGGATCGGGACAGGTTCCAAGAGACCCAGTACTTC. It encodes CASSLDRDRFQETQYF.

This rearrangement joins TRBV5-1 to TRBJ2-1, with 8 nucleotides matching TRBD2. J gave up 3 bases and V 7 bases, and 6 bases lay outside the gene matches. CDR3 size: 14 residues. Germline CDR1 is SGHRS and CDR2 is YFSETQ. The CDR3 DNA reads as TGCGCCAGCGGTCAAAGCGGGGGCTACAATGAGCAGTTCTTC. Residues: CASGQSGGYNEQFF.

CDR3 loop: CASSYPENQPQHF. The CDR3 nucleotides read TGTGCCAGCAGTTACCCAGAAAATCAGCCCCAGCATTTT. The chain is built from TRBV6-5 and TRBJ1-5; no clear D. Trimming shortened V by 2 bases and J by 4 bases, and 6 bases separated the two germline ends. CDR1 is MNHEY and CDR2 is SVGAGI in the germline V gene. The CDR3 is 13 amino acids.

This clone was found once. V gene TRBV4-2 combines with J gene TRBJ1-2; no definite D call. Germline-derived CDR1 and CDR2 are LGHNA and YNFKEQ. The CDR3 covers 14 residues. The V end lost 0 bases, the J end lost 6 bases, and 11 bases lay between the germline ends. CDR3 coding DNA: TGTGCCAGCAGCCAAGATCTTACGGTGCATGGCTACACCTTC. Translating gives CASSQDLTVHGYTF.